This paragraph covers one T cell receptor beta chain sequence. Its antigen is unidentified. This CDR3 contains 17 residues. V trimming: 0 bases; J trimming: 3 bases; junction bases outside the gene matches: 6. In germline, CDR1 is SGHTA, CDR2 FQGTGA. The data are from a study of T-cell reconstitution after alpha-beta-depleted transplantation in children. Study-level results: Diversity and T-cell counts at one year after transplant derived mostly from new T cells.

For TCRbeta, the library was prepared with unique molecular identifiers. MiXCR, run by TCRdb on the PCR reads, gives a single entry per CDR3 protein. The sample lists 350,000 to 500,000 distinct CDR3 sequences; around two fifths were seen once. Specimen: PBMCs, collected before TCRalphabeta/CD19-depleted stem cell transplant. The rearrangement uses TRBV7-3 and TRBJ2-2; 8 bases align to TRBD1. The source is a girl aged 2 to 10 with aplastic anemia, due to receive a stem cell transplant. DNA of the CDR3: TGTGCCAGCAGCTTAACGAAGGCGACAGGGGACACCGGGGAGCTGTTTTTT. This gives the protein CASSLTKATGDTGELFF.